These 25 T cell receptor beta chains were all obtained from the same sample, sequenced in a study of CD8 T cells in Susac syndrome. Reverse transcription of roughly 0.5 to 1 ug RNA used random hexamers. A single record per CDR3 protein comes from TCRdb applying MiXCR to the immunoSEQ multiplex PCR reads. Seen here are roughly 200,000 distinct CDR3 sequences, roughly 94% observed once, and the top ten hold approximately 0.075%. The sequenced sample consisted of CD4+ T cells from PBMCs. Receptors originate from a human donor with multiple sclerosis.

There are a few counts of this clonotype. The chain recombines TRBV15 with TRBJ2-1; D gene unclear. The ends were cut back, 0 bases at V and 4 bases at J, with 4 bases in the middle. The germline gives CDR1 LNHNV, CDR2 YYDKDF (reference sequence). CDR3 length: 13 residues. CDR3 residues: CATSRDRYNEQFF. In DNA, the CDR3 is TGTGCCACCAGCAGAGATCGGTACAATGAGCAGTTCTTC.

The chain is built from TRBV25-1 and TRBJ1-2; D gene ambiguous. The CDR3 runs 11 residues. From germline, CDR1 is MGHDK and CDR2 SYGVNS. V was cut by 3 bases and J by 3 bases, with 2 bases left in between. CDR3 protein: CASSDDYGYTF. CDR3 nucleotide sequence: TGTGCCAGCAGTGATGACTATGGCTACACCTTC.

This chain links TRBV30 with TRBJ1-4; D might be TRBD1 (5 bases). Germline CDR1 GTSNPN, CDR2 SVGIG (reference sequence). V was trimmed by 2 bases and J by 8 bases, leaving 15 bases between them. This CDR3 has 14 amino acids. CDR3 DNA: TGTGCCTGGAGTCCGCCGGGACTGAGGGAAAAACTGTTTTTT. Translating it yields CAWSPPGLREKLFF.

The sample holds one count of this clonotype. CDR3 DNA: TGTGCCAGCAGCGTCGGGCCCTCACTTTCCACAGATACGCAGTATTTT. The encoded protein is CASSVGPSLSTDTQYF. The chain joins TRBV9 to TRBJ2-3; D ambiguous. CDR1 is SGDLS, CDR2 YYNGEE, per germline. The CDR3 loop spans 16 amino acids. The V and J ends lost 2 bases and 2 bases respectively, with 15 bases between them.

V is TRBV20-1 and J is TRBJ2-6, with D maybe TRBD2 (5 bases). The CDR3 totals 14 residues. Germline CDR1 DFQATT, CDR2 SNEGSKA (reference sequence). The V end was cut by 6 bases, the J end by 4 bases, with 13 bases between. CDR3 sequence: CSASSISGANVLTF. The CDR3 bases are TGCAGTGCCTCTAGCATCAGCGGGGCCAACGTCCTGACTTTC.

The chain carries TRBV7-9 and TRBJ1-2; D not certain. Between the trimmed V and J ends, which lost 5 bases and 1 base, there was a span of 11 bases. Germline CDR1 is SEHNR and CDR2 is FQNEAQ (reference sequence). The CDR3 runs 14 residues. The CDR3: CASSQTTVNYGYTF. The CDR3 nucleotides are TGTGCCAGCAGCCAGACTACAGTTAACTATGGCTACACCTTC.

The chain links TRBV5-1 to TRBJ2-3; D gene ambiguous. Trimming shortened V by 3 bases and J by 4 bases, and 15 bases separated the two germline ends. In germline, CDR1 is SGHRS, CDR2 YFSETQ. The CDR3 runs 15 residues. CDR3 amino acids: CASSSRASSADTQYF. Written as DNA, the CDR3 is TGCGCCAGCAGCTCTCGAGCTAGTTCCGCAGATACGCAGTATTTT. The entire variable domain, with the rest obtained from reference TRBV5-1 and TRBJ2-3, is as follows: KAGVTQTPRYLIKTRGQQVTLSCSPISGHRSVSWYQQTPGQGLQFLFEYFSETQRNKGNFPGRFSGRQFSNSRSEMNVSTLELGDSALYLCASSSRASSADTQYFGPGTRLTVL.

The chain uses TRBV7-2 and TRBJ1-6; possibly TRBD1 for D (5 bases). V lost 0 bases and J lost 11, with 11 bases in between. Germline values: CDR1 SGHTA, CDR2 FQGNSA. This CDR3 contains 14 residues. This chain's CDR3 is CASSLARDRAPLHF. CDR3 bases: TGTGCCAGCAGCTTAGCAAGGGACCGGGCACCCCTCCACTTT.

This chain joins TRBV15 and TRBJ1-5, with TRBD1 matching over 7 bases. Germline assignment: CDR1 LNHNV and CDR2 YYDKDF (reference sequence). Germline trimming cut 5 bases from V and 6 bases from J; bases unmatched to any gene: 7. The CDR3 totals 14 residues. The CDR3 loop is CATSQGGGGQPQHF. The CDR3, as DNA: TGTGCCACCAGCCAAGGAGGGGGCGGTCAGCCCCAGCATTTT.

The J gene is TRBJ1-1, the V gene TRBV29-1; no definite D call. The CDR3 spans 13 residues. Deletions cut 4 bases from V and 5 bases from J, with 14 bases between. In germline, CDR1 is SQVTM, CDR2 ANQGSEA. The CDR3 DNA sequence: TGCAGCGTTGCTAGGCGGGGAAAGACTGAAGCTTTCTTT. This gives the protein CSVARRGKTEAFF.

V usage is TRBV7-9 and J usage is TRBJ1-6; D call uncertain. V lost 4 bases to trimming and J lost 10 bases, with 5 bases between them. Germline V lookup: CDR1 SEHNR, CDR2 FQNEAQ (reference sequence). CDR3 length: 11 amino acids. The CDR3 nucleotides read TGTGCCAGCAGCTCGGGATCACCCCTCCACTTT. Amino acids: CASSSGSPLHF.

The chain recombines TRBV30 with TRBJ2-3; D is undetermined. Germline CDR1 and CDR2: GTSNPN and SVGIG (reference sequence). V gave up 2 bases and J gave up 2 bases, with 8 bases separating them. This CDR3 region has 13 residues. The CDR3 spells CAWSTGPTDTQYF. For the CDR3, the DNA is TGTGCCTGGAGTACCGGACCCACAGATACGCAGTATTTT. The variable domain in full, completed from reference TRBV30 and TRBJ2-3, reads SQTIHQWPATLVQPVGSPLSLECTVEGTSNPNLYWYRQAAGRGLQLLFYSVGIGQISSEVPQNLSASRPQDRQFILSSKKLLLSDSGFYLCAWSTGPTDTQYFGPGTRLTVL.

This chain uses TRBV29-1 with TRBJ1-5; no clear D. Germline CDR1 SQVTM, CDR2 ANQGSEA. The CDR3 covers 13 residues. The V end was cut by 4 bases, the J end by 4 bases, with 11 bases between. This CDR3 reads CSVATDRNQPQHF. The CDR3, as DNA: TGCAGCGTTGCCACAGACCGGAATCAGCCCCAGCATTTT.

V usage is TRBV20-1 and J usage is TRBJ2-3; 9 bases match TRBD2. Per the germline V gene, CDR1 is DFQATT and CDR2 is SNEGSKA (reference sequence). CDR3 length: 10 amino acids. With V trimmed by 4 bases and J by 10 bases, 0 bases remained unmatched. CDR3 sequence: CSATSGAQYF. The CDR3 region has the DNA TGCAGTGCTACTAGCGGGGCGCAGTATTTT.

This chain joins TRBV7-9 and TRBJ1-1, with D unclear. Between the trimmed V and J ends, which lost 5 bases and 6 bases, there was a span of 10 bases. Germline loops: CDR1 SEHNR, CDR2 FQNEAQ (reference sequence). The CDR3 length is 12 residues. DNA of the CDR3: TGTGCCAGCAGCCCCTTGAGAGCTGAAGCTTTCTTT. Amino acid sequence: CASSPLRAEAFF.

This sequence joins TRBV29-1 and TRBJ2-3; no clear D gene. Per germline, CDR1 SQVTM and CDR2 ANQGSEA. The CDR3 has 10 amino acids. V was cut by 5 bases and J by 9 bases, with 9 bases left in between. Here the CDR3 reads CSVREITQYF. CDR3 sequence (DNA): TGCAGCGTTAGGGAAATAACGCAGTATTTT.

The chain employs TRBV7-9 and TRBJ2-1, with D tentatively TRBD1 (6 bases). The germline V gene has CDR1 SEHNR and CDR2 FQNEAQ (reference sequence). The CDR3 runs 16 residues. Deletions cut 5 bases from V and 3 bases from J, with 17 bases between. Written as DNA, the CDR3 is TGTGCCAGCAGCCAGGGCCGAGGACAGTTCTACAATGAGCAGTTCTTC. Translation gives CASSQGRGQFYNEQFF.

V gene TRBV25-1 combines with J gene TRBJ1-4, with D perhaps TRBD1 (5 bases). CDR3 length equals 16 residues. Trimming took 4 bases from V and 4 from J, leaving 16 bases between them. The V gene's germline CDR1 is MGHDK and CDR2 SYGVNS. In DNA form, the CDR3 reads TGTGCCAGCAGTGGATACCGGGACGATGGTAATGAAAAACTGTTTTTT. Translating it yields CASSGYRDDGNEKLFF.

The chain has TRBV20-1 and TRBJ2-3; 9 nucleotides line up with TRBD1. Looked up from germline, CDR1 is DFQATT and CDR2 is SNEGSKA (reference sequence). The length of the CDR3 is 14 residues. The J segment lost 4 bases and the V segment lost 3 bases, leaving 5 bases of the junction unmatched. CDR3 bases: TGCAGTGCTAGTCTGACAGGGGGGCCAGATACGCAGTATTTT. It encodes CSASLTGGPDTQYF.

This sequence joins TRBV5-1 and TRBJ1-1; D is perhaps TRBD1 (5 bases). Germline CDR1 is SGHRS and CDR2 is YFSETQ. The CDR3 spans 13 residues. With 4 bases removed from V and 3 bases from J, the gap between germline ends came to 10 bases. The CDR3 spells CASSDRTYTEAFF. CDR3 nucleotides: TGCGCCAGCAGCGATAGGACATACACTGAAGCTTTCTTT.

The chain links TRBV3-1 to TRBJ1-6; unclear D gene. The V end was cut by 3 bases, the J end by 9 bases, with 3 bases between. The CDR3 covers 11 residues. In germline, CDR1 is LGHDT, CDR2 YNNKEL (reference sequence). CDR3 DNA: TGTGCCAGCAGCCATGGTTCACCCCTCCACTTT. Its translation: CASSHGSPLHF.

This clonotype showed up just a few times. The chain joins TRBV29-1 to TRBJ1-2; D call uncertain. CDR1 is SQVTM and CDR2 is ANQGSEA in the germline V gene. CDR3 length: 12 amino acids. Between the trimmed V and J ends, which lost 5 bases and 0 bases, there was a span of 7 bases. The CDR3 reads CSVRDTNYGYTF. For the CDR3, the DNA is TGCAGCGTTCGAGATACTAACTATGGCTACACCTTC.

The rearrangement uses TRBV30 and TRBJ1-2, with D hard to call. The CDR3 sequence is 14 residues long. Between the trimmed V and J ends, which lost 2 bases and 8 bases, there was a span of 18 bases. Germline V gives CDR1 GTSNPN, CDR2 SVGIG (reference sequence). CDR3 in amino acids: CAWSPTGPTSGYTF. As DNA, the CDR3 is TGTGCCTGGAGTCCAACCGGGCCTACCTCCGGCTACACCTTC.

The chain is built from TRBV2 and TRBJ2-5, with D perhaps matching TRBD2 (6 bases). The germline V gene has CDR1 SNHLY and CDR2 FYNNEI. The ends were cut back, 2 bases at V and 5 bases at J, with 12 bases in the middle. The length of the CDR3 is 14 residues. The CDR3 spells CASSELRGWETQYF. The CDR3 DNA sequence: TGTGCCAGCAGTGAATTGCGGGGTTGGGAGACCCAGTACTTC.

This clonotype was seen a few times. V usage is TRBV7-9 and J usage is TRBJ1-1, with D unclear. V lost 6 bases and J lost 2, with 4 bases in between. The CDR3 covers 11 residues. CDR1 is SEHNR, CDR2 FQNEAQ, per germline (reference sequence). The CDR3 here is CASSVNTEAFF. Here the CDR3 DNA reads TGTGCCAGCAGTGTTAACACTGAAGCTTTCTTT. The variable domain in full, with the rest retrieved from reference TRBV7-9 and TRBJ1-1, is DTGVSQNPRHKITKRGQNVTFRCDPISEHNRLYWYRQTLGQGPEFLTYFQNEAQLEKSRLLSDRFSAERPKGSFSTLEIQRTEQGDSAMYLCASSVNTEAFFGQGTRLTVV.